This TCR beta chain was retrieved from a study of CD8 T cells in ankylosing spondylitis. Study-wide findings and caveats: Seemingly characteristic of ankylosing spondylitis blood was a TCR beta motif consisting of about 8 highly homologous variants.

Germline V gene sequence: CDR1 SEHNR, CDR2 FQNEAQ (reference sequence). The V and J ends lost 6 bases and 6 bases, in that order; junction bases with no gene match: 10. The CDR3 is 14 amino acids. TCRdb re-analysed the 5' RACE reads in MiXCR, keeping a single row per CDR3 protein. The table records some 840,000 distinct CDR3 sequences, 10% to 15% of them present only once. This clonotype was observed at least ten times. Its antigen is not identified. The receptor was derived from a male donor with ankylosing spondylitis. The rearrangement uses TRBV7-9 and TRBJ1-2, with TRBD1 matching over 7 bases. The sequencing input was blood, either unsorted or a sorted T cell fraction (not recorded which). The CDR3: CASSPSSTGNGYTF. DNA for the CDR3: TGTGCCAGCAGTCCATCCTCGACAGGGAATGGCTACACCTTC.